These T cell receptor beta chains were read from a single sample in a study of cytomegalovirus exposure and HLA in healthy donors. Profiled with immunoSEQ multiplex PCR; TCRdb holds only in-frame clones, not every one. Of approximately 150,000 clones in the sample, about four fifths are singletons; the top ten hold about 4.1%. The sample was PBMCs. The receptor source for this set is a middle-aged woman in good health and CMV-seropositive. CDR3s include the opening cysteine and the closing phenylalanine or tryptophan. A D gene is named only where the DNA matches it firmly. Where a row states a size, it is once, few, many or the class of an expanded clone; other rows omit it.

J,D,V,size,CDR3,DNA
TRBJ2-7,NA,TRBV28,NA,CASSPSGRALYEQYF,TGTGCCAGCAGTCCCTCAGGCAGAGCTCTCTACGAGCAGTACTTC
TRBJ1-1,TRBD1,TRBV19,NA,CASSPGQTNTEAFF,TGTGCCAGTAGTCCGGGACAGACTAACACTGAAGCTTTCTTT
TRBJ2-6,NA,TRBV5-1,few,CASSFGHSGANVLTF,TGCGCCAGCAGCTTCGGACACTCCGGGGCCAACGTCCTGACTTTC
TRBJ2-3,NA,TRBV30,NA,CAWAYRDTDTQYF,TGTGCCTGGGCCTACAGGGATACAGATACGCAGTATTTT
TRBJ2-7,TRBD1,TRBV4-1,NA,CASSQEVQGGEQYF,TGCGCCAGCAGCCAAGAAGTACAGGGGGGCGAGCAGTACTTC
TRBJ2-5,TRBD2,TRBV2,NA,CASSAGLAGLYQETQYF,TGTGCCAGCAGTGCTGGGCTAGCGGGACTGTACCAAGAGACCCAGTACTTC
TRBJ1-6,NA,TRBV5-1,NA,CASSYGLGSPLHF,TGCGCCAGCAGCTATGGACTGGGATCACCCCTCCACTTT
TRBJ2-3,TRBD1,TRBV5-8,NA,CASSLNLWTGWADTQYF,TGTGCCAGCAGCTTAAATCTCTGGACAGGGTGGGCAGATACGCAGTATTTT
TRBJ2-7,NA,TRBV29-1,NA,CSVDGAGYEQYF,TGCAGCGTTGATGGGGCAGGGTACGAGCAGTACTTC
TRBJ2-6,NA,TRBV2,NA,CASPRTAGANVLTF,TGTGCCAGCCCAAGAACAGCTGGGGCCAACGTCCTGACTTTC
TRBJ2-3,TRBD1,TRBV6-1,NA,CASLGTGLADTQYF,TGTGCCAGCCTCGGGACAGGGTTGGCAGATACGCAGTATTTT
TRBJ2-7,NA,TRBV5-8,NA,CASSLDRTLSYEQYF,TGTGCCAGCAGCTTGGACAGGACCCTCTCCTACGAGCAGTACTTC
TRBJ1-2,TRBD1,TRBV5-5,NA,CASSPKTGGGYTF,TGTGCCAGCAGCCCGAAGACAGGGGGTGGCTACACCTTC
TRBJ1-1,NA,TRBV10-3,few,CAITEGNTEAFF,TGTGCCATCACCGAGGGGAACACTGAAGCTTTCTTT
TRBJ2-2,NA,TRBV9,NA,CASSQLNTGELFF,TGTGCCAGCAGCCAATTGAACACCGGGGAGCTGTTTTTT
TRBJ2-2,TRBD1,TRBV28,NA,CASGTAGGTGELFF,TGTGCCAGCGGGACAGCAGGGGGTACCGGGGAGCTGTTTTTT
TRBJ2-5,TRBD2,TRBV6-5,NA,CASSGYGGGTETQYF,TGTGCCAGCAGTGGGTATGGCGGGGGAACGGAGACCCAGTACTTC
TRBJ2-5,NA,TRBV7-3,NA,CASSLGTGETQYF,TGTGCCAGCAGCTTAGGAACAGGGGAGACCCAGTACTTC
TRBJ2-7,NA,TRBV7-8,few,CASSLIRETYEQYF,TGTGCCAGCAGCTTGATCAGGGAAACCTACGAGCAGTACTTC
TRBJ1-4,NA,TRBV7-9,few,CASSLRQLNEKLFF,TGTGCCAGCAGCTTAAGACAGCTAAATGAAAAACTGTTTTTT
TRBJ1-1,TRBD1,TRBV11-2,NA,CASRQGRGSTEAFF,TGTGCCAGCAGACAGGGGCGAGGTAGCACTGAAGCTTTCTTT
TRBJ2-4,NA,TRBV9,NA,CASSVANDRGAKNIQYF,TGTGCCAGCAGCGTAGCTAATGACCGGGGGGCCAAAAACATTCAGTACTTC
TRBJ2-1,NA,TRBV5-4,NA,CASSLGGTPYNEQFF,TGTGCCAGCAGCTTAGGCGGGACCCCCTACAATGAGCAGTTCTTC
TRBJ2-3,NA,TRBV28,NA,CASSLAQGTDTQYF,TGTGCCAGCAGTTTAGCCCAGGGCACAGATACGCAGTATTTT
TRBJ2-3,TRBD2,TRBV10-3,NA,CAIRRTSGALSTDTQYF,TGTGCCATCAGAAGGACTAGCGGGGCACTTTCCACAGATACGCAGTATTTT
TRBJ2-3,NA,TRBV6-1,NA,CASGSLANTQYF,TGTGCCAGCGGATCACTAGCAAATACGCAGTATTTT
TRBJ1-3,NA,TRBV4-3,NA,CASSQDHGLSGNTIYF,TGCGCCAGCAGCCAAGATCACGGTCTCTCTGGAAACACCATATATTTT
TRBJ1-6,NA,TRBV30,NA,CAWTRTVNSPLHF,TGTGCCTGGACTAGGACAGTTAATTCACCCCTCCACTTT
TRBJ1-1,NA,TRBV23-1,NA,CASSQSTEWGPLTLNTEAFF,TGCGCCAGCAGTCAATCGACCGAGTGGGGGCCCCTCACCTTAAACACTGAAGCTTTCTTT
TRBJ2-3,NA,TRBV7-9,NA,CASSPPTDTQYF,TGTGCCAGCAGCCCCCCTACAGATACGCAGTATTTT
TRBJ2-7,NA,TRBV5-1,few,CASSISGDEQYF,TGCGCCAGCAGCATATCAGGGGACGAGCAGTACTTC
TRBJ2-1,TRBD2,TRBV28,NA,CASSPPGRYNEQFF,TGTGCCAGCAGTCCCCCCGGGAGGTACAATGAGCAGTTCTTC
TRBJ2-1,NA,TRBV10-3,NA,CAISGGLDEQFF,TGTGCCATCAGTGGGGGACTGGATGAGCAGTTCTTC
TRBJ2-2,NA,TRBV11-2,NA,CASSLYPGDSVTGELFF,TGTGCCAGCAGCTTATATCCAGGGGATTCAGTAACCGGGGAGCTGTTTTTT
TRBJ2-2,TRBD2,TRBV11-2,NA,CASSLGLAGNTGELFF,TGTGCCAGCAGCTTAGGACTAGCGGGCAACACCGGGGAGCTGTTTTTT
TRBJ1-1,NA,TRBV6-1,NA,CASRRDRTEAFF,TGTGCCAGCAGGCGGGATCGCACTGAAGCTTTCTTT
TRBJ2-3,TRBD2,TRBV18,NA,CASSPLALAGGPSTDTQYF,TGTGCCAGCTCACCACTGGCCCTAGCGGGAGGGCCTAGCACAGATACGCAGTATTTT
TRBJ1-5,TRBD1,TRBV16,NA,CASSQTGFSNQPQHF,TGTGCCAGCAGCCAGACAGGGTTTAGCAATCAGCCCCAGCATTTT
TRBJ1-1,NA,TRBV2,NA,CASRRESAEAFF,TGTGCCAGCAGACGGGAAAGTGCTGAAGCTTTCTTT
TRBJ1-1,TRBD1,TRBV7-2,NA,CASSPGQGEHTEAFF,TGTGCCAGCAGCCCAGGGCAGGGGGAACACACTGAAGCTTTCTTT
TRBJ2-3,TRBD2,TRBV4-2,NA,CASSQELSGVDTQYF,TGTGCCAGCAGCCAAGAACTCAGCGGGGTGGATACGCAGTATTTT
TRBJ2-7,NA,TRBV27,NA,CASRRRVGEQYF,TGTGCCAGCAGGCGCAGGGTTGGCGAGCAGTACTTC
TRBJ2-5,NA,TRBV13,NA,CASSLSSQEDQETQYF,TGTGCCAGCAGCTTATCCTCTCAGGAGGACCAAGAGACCCAGTACTTC
TRBJ1-1,NA,TRBV28,once,CASSFGLGNTEAFF,TGTGCCAGCAGTTTTGGACTGGGGAACACTGAAGCTTTCTTT
TRBJ2-3,TRBD2,TRBV27,NA,CASSSPGLAEFTDTQYF,TGTGCCAGCAGTTCGCCGGGACTAGCGGAATTCACAGATACGCAGTATTTT
TRBJ2-1,NA,TRBV5-1,NA,CASSGGRGGPNEQFF,TGCGCCAGCAGCGGGGGGAGGGGGGGCCCAAATGAGCAGTTCTTC
TRBJ2-5,NA,TRBV10-3,NA,CAISDRSWYQETQYF,TGTGCCATCAGTGACCGGAGTTGGTACCAAGAGACCCAGTACTTC
TRBJ2-7,TRBD1,TRBV19,NA,CASSIDYGTGSSYEQYF,TGTGCCAGTAGTATAGATTACGGGACAGGGTCCTCCTACGAGCAGTACTTC
TRBJ2-7,NA,TRBV28,NA,CASSLKVRASYEQYF,TGTGCCAGCAGTTTAAAGGTCAGGGCCTCCTACGAGCAGTACTTC
TRBJ2-7,NA,TRBV7-9,NA,CSSSLPGDEQYF,TGTTCCAGCAGCTTACCAGGGGACGAGCAGTACTTC
TRBJ1-2,TRBD1,TRBV7-9,NA,CASSLSTGDGGYTF,TGTGCCAGCAGCCTTTCGACAGGGGACGGTGGCTACACCTTC
TRBJ1-3,TRBD1,TRBV15,NA,CATSTDRAGNTIYF,TGTGCCACCAGCACGGACAGGGCTGGAAACACCATATATTTT
TRBJ2-3,TRBD1,TRBV18,NA,CASSPDRARTDTQYF,TGTGCCAGCTCACCGGACAGGGCTCGCACAGATACGCAGTATTTT
TRBJ2-7,TRBD1,TRBV7-9,few,CASRYPGQGSEQYF,TGTGCCAGCAGGTATCCGGGACAGGGGTCCGAGCAGTACTTC